This T cell receptor beta chain was observed in a study of blood T cell repertoires in COVID-19 (dated by TCRdb to the early 2020s). Some background on the complete study: Samples covering the acute and convalescent phases of COVID-19 were provided by collaborators in the United States, Italy and Spain. The material from the prospective study consisted of cDNA or gDNA derived from T cells, B-cell-depleted T cells, or PBMCs. Deeply sampled blood TCRbeta repertoires from subjects exposed to, actively infected with, or recovered from COVID-19 were included in the dataset. The repertoires were made available in a free public database intended to serve as a resource for research on the immune response to SARS-CoV-2. The samples were drawn from two sources: the first 160 participants of the ongoing ImmuneRACE study, and about 1,300 subjects contributed by 6 global collaborators. The sample metadata nearly always contained a de-identified subject ID, COVID-19 status, age in years and sex. HLA class I and class II types, where available, came from metadata supplied by the sample provider rather than from assay-based typing. What the study reported, not specific to this receptor: Clinical and demographic metadata were provided uncurated, with the amount varying by source and participant.

The immunoSEQ Assay, a bias-controlled multiplex PCR, was used to amplify TCRbeta CDR3 regions from genomic DNA. In the paper's pipeline: The number of nucleated cells in each sample was estimated from the amplification of reference gene primers within the assay. To quantify the absolute abundance of each unique TCRbeta CDR3 rearrangement, sequence reads were collapsed and filtered. For each sample, productive Simpson clonality was calculated as the square root of Simpson's diversity index across productive rearrangements. What TCRdb holds here is the immuneACCESS table cut down to in-frame rearrangements. Part of the clones is not present; checked against another copy, under half of the missing clones reflect an unresolved V gene, and the others are unexplained. Clone size and the V and J calls come from that table; the DNA yielded D and trimming. A total of 150,000 or so clones appear in this sample, about 82% of them only once. In total, the top ten clones hold 4.5% of the sample.

In regard to this clone: The target of this receptor is not known. It has no much larger one-base neighbor in the sample; base qualities were not kept.

The CDR3, cysteine through phenylalanine, is 16 amino acids long. The kept DNA is CDR3 alone, 48 bases in frame from the first base. V is cut back by 2 bases and J by 3 bases, with 8 bases in the junction unmatched. The germline V gene provides CDR1 SNHLY and CDR2 FYNNEI. Collaborating institutions collected whole blood in K2EDTA tubes following their own protocols. Collaborator samples were shipped for TCRbeta analysis as frozen whole blood, isolated PBMCs, or DNA extracted from either sample type. The sequencing sample was made of peripheral blood. The chain joins TRBV2 to TRBJ2-3, and 7 junctional nucleotides match TRBD2. The TCR comes from a woman of 80 years or more with active or convalescent COVID-19. The DNA sequence is as follows: TGTGCCAGCAGTGAACGGCTAGCGGCGGGGACAGATACGCAGTATTTT. Its protein is CASSERLAAGTDTQYF.